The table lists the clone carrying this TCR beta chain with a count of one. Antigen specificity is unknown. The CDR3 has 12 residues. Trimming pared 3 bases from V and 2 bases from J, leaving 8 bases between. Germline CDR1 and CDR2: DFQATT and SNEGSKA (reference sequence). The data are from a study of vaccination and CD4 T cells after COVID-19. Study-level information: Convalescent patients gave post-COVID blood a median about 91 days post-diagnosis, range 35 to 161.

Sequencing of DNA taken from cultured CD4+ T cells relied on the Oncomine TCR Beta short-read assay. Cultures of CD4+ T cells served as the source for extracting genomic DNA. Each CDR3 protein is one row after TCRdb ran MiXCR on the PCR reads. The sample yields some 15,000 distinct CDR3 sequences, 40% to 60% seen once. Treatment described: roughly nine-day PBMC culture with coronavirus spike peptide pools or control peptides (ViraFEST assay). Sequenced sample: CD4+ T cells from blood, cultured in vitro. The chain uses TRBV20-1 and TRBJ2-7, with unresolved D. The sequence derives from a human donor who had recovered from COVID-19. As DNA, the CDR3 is TGCAGTGCTAGCCCGGACCCCTACGAGCAGTACTTC. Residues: CSASPDPYEQYF.